This T cell receptor beta chain came from a study of OX40 agonist ivuxolimab in advanced cancers. About the full investigation: Ivuxolimab was a fully human IgG2 agonistic monoclonal antibody targeting the costimulatory receptor OX40 (CD134). Intravenous ivuxolimab was administered to patients every 2 weeks at six dose levels: 0.01, 0.1, 0.3, 1.5, 3 and 10 mg/kg. Of the approximately 54 dose-escalation patients, hepatocellular carcinoma was present in about 20, melanoma in about 15, renal cell carcinoma in 9 and head and neck cancer in 9. A male proportion of roughly 80% and a mean age of around 60 years, ranging from 23 to 79, were recorded for the dose-escalation cohort. Prior anti-PD-1, anti-PD-L1 or anti-CTLA-4 therapy was permitted, and approximately 42% of dose-escalation patients had received checkpoint inhibitors. Three dose-escalation patients achieved partial responses, one with hepatocellular carcinoma and two with cutaneous melanoma. Peripheral TCRbeta sequencing aimed to test whether ivuxolimab altered TCR sequence diversity and caused clonal T-cell expansion. The monotherapy dose-escalation portion (N ≈ 52 patients) of the phase I ivuxolimab trial is reported in the paper.

This clone was counted a few times. Its antigen target is currently unknown. Per-base quality was not reported, and no clone a single base away is much larger than it. The paper's findings and limits, for the study overall: In the 0.1-3.0 mg/kg groups, partial responders were among the patients with the lowest normalized peripheral clonal expansion, particularly in CD8+ T cells. At doses from 0.1 to 3.0 mg/kg, clonal expansion was seen in both CD4+ and CD8+ blood T cells between baseline and week 6. On average, CD8+ T cells showed more expanded clones than CD4+ T cells after ivuxolimab. The antigen specificity of the clonally expanded peripheral T cells was not determined. Low levels of normalized T-cell clonal expansion were also seen in some patients who did not respond.

V drops 5 bases and J drops 5 bases, leaving 18 bases in between. The CDR3 contains 16 residues, cysteine and phenylalanine counted. Solely the CDR3 DNA is kept, with 48 bases framed from the first base. CDR1 and CDR2 are drawn from the germline V gene: SGHTA, FQGNSA. Genomic DNA was extracted from sorted cells for sequencing of the TCRbeta CDR3 region. The immunoSEQ Assay was used to sequence the TCRbeta CDR3 regions. TCRdb carries this immuneACCESS record with in-frame sequences only. Its versions omit some clonotypes, under half of them owing to an unresolved V gene in the studies checked, with the rest unexplained. The sample table shows about 76,000 clones, and 70% to 90% are seen once. Jointly, the top ten make up roughly 2% of the sample. The trial excluded patients who had a history of autoimmune disease or who were on systemic immunosuppression. Peripheral blood for TCR sequencing was drawn from every dose cohort at baseline, at cycle 4 day 1 and at cycle 7 day 1. The samples were taken from a phase I, first-in-human, multicenter, open-label dose-escalation trial of ivuxolimab. Adults with locally advanced or metastatic melanoma, renal cell carcinoma, hepatocellular carcinoma or head and neck squamous cell carcinoma were enrolled in the trial. Before TCR sequencing, CD4+ and CD8+ T cells were separately sorted from peripheral blood.

The TCR comes from an adult with an advanced solid tumor such as melanoma, head and neck, liver or kidney cancer. Recombination connected TRBV7-2 to TRBJ2-2, and possibly TRBD2, on 5 matching bases. Sequences were derived from CD4+ or CD8+ T cells sorted from blood, sampled in a trial of the OX40 agonist ivuxolimab. CDR3 reads: CASSPRGQGFTGELFF. Read as DNA, the sequence is TGTGCCAGCAGCCCCCGAGGGCAAGGGTTTACCGGGGAGCTGTTTTTT.